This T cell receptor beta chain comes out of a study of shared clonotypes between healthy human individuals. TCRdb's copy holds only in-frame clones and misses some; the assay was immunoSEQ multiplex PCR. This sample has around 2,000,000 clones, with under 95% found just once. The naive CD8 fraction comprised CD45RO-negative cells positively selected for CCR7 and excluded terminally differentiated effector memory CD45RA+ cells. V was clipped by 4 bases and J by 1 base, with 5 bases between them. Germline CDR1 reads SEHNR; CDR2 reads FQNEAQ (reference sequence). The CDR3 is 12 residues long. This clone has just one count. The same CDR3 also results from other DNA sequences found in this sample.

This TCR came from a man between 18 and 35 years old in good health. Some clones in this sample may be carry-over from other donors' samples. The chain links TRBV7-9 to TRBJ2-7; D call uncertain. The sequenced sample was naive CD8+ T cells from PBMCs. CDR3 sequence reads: CASSSLSYEQYF. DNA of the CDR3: TGTGCCAGCAGCTCGTTATCCTACGAGCAGTACTTC.